The next 5 T cell receptor beta chains were all read from a single sample in a study of cytomegalovirus exposure and HLA in healthy donors. PCR primers comprised 60 Vbeta and 13 Jbeta primers. Method: immunoSEQ multiplex PCR; TCRdb's copy keeps in-frame clones and lacks some. Here the sample spans 150,000 to 200,000 clones, 77% being singletons. Source material: PBMCs. The receptor set was obtained from a woman younger than 45 in good health and CMV-seropositive.

This clone was picked up one time. The J gene is TRBJ2-3, the V gene TRBV7-6; TRBD2 matches 8 bases. CDR1 is SGHVS and CDR2 is FNYEAQ in the germline V gene. This CDR3 spans 15 amino acids. V lost 4 bases to trimming and J lost 2 bases; unmatched junction nucleotides: 5. CDR3 bases: TGTGCCAGCAGCTCCCGGGGGGGACTCACAGATACGCAGTATTTT. It encodes CASSSRGGLTDTQYF.

The chain couples TRBV7-2 to TRBJ2-7; 7 bases map to TRBD1. There are 15 residues in the CDR3. Per the germline V gene, CDR1 is SGHTA and CDR2 is FQGNSA. Trimming took 5 bases from V and 4 from J; bases not matched to a gene: 11. The CDR3 region is CASSPETGSPYEQYF. The CDR3 nucleotides read TGTGCCAGCAGCCCCGAGACAGGGTCCCCTTACGAGCAGTACTTC.

This chain joins TRBV2 and TRBJ1-3; D unresolved. The V end was cut by 6 bases, the J end by 4 bases, with 7 bases between. The CDR3 loop spans 12 amino acids. CDR1 SNHLY and CDR2 FYNNEI come from the germline V gene. DNA for the CDR3: TGTGCCAGCAGGGTGGGCGGAAACACCATATATTTT. It encodes CASRVGGNTIYF.

The rearrangement links TRBV6-1 to TRBJ1-3; TRBD1 matches at 7 bases. V lost 2 bases, J lost 4 bases, and 2 bases stayed unmatched. This CDR3 is 14 amino acids long. Germline V CDR1 and CDR2: MNHNS, SASEGT. In DNA form, the CDR3 reads TGTGCCAGCAGTGAACCGGGACAGGGAAACACCATATATTTT. Translating it yields CASSEPGQGNTIYF.

The chain recombines TRBV10-3 with TRBJ1-1, with D perhaps matching TRBD1 (6 bases). V was clipped by 0 bases and J by 5 bases, with 10 bases between them. The CDR3 totals 14 residues. Germline V gene lookup returns CDR1 ENHRY and CDR2 SYGVKD. Here the CDR3 DNA reads TGTGCCATCAGTGAGTCATTCAGGGGAACTGAAGCTTTCTTT. Its translation is CAISESFRGTEAFF.